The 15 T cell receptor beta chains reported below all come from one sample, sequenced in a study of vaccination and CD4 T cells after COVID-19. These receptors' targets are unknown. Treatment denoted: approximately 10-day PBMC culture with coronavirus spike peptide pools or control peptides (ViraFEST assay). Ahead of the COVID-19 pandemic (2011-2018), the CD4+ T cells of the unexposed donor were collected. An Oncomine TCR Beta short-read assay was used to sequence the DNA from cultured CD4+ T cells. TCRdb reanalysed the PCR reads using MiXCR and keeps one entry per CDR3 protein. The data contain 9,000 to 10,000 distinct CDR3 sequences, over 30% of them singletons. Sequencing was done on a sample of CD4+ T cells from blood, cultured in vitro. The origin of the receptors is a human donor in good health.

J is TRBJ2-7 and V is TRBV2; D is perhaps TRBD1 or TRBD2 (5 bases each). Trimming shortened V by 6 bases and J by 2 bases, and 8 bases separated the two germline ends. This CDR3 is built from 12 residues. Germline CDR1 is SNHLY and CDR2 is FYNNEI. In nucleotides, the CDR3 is TGTGCCAGCAGGGGGGTGGCCTACGAGCAGTACTTC. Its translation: CASRGVAYEQYF.

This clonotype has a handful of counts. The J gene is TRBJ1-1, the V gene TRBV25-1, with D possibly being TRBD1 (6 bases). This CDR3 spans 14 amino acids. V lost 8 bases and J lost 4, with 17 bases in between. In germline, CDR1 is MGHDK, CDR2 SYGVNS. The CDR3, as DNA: TGTGCCAGCTCCCGTTGGGGGGGCGGCACTGAAGCTTTCTTT. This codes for CASSRWGGGTEAFF.

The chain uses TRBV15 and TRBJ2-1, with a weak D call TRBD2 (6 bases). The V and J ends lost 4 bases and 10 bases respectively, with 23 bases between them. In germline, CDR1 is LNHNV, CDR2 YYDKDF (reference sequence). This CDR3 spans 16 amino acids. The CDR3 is CATSTPGASIHVEQFF. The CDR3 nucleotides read TGTGCCACCAGCACGCCGGGAGCCTCTATTCATGTCGAGCAGTTCTTC.

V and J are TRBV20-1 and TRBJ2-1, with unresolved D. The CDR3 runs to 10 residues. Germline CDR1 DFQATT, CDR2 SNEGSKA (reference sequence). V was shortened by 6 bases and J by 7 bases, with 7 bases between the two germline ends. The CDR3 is CSAKGNEQFF. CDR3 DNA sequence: TGCAGTGCCAAGGGAAATGAGCAGTTCTTC.

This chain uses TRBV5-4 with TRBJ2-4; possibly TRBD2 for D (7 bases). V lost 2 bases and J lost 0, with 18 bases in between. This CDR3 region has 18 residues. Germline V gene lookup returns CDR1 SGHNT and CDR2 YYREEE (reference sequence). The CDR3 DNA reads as TGTGCCAGCAGCTTAACAAAGGGGGGGACCCTAGCCAAAAACATTCAGTACTTC. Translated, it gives CASSLTKGGTLAKNIQYF.

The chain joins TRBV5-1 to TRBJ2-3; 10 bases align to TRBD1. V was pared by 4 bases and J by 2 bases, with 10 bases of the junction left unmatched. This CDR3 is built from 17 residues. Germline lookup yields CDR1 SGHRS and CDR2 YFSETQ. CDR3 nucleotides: TGCGCCAGCAGCCAAAGACAGGGGGCACACTCCACAGATACGCAGTATTTT. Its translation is CASSQRQGAHSTDTQYF.

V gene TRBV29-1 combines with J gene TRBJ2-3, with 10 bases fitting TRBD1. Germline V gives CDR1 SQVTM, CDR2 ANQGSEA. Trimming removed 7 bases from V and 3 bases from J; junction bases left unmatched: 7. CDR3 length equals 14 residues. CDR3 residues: CSADRGRRTDTQYF. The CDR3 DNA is TGCAGCGCTGACAGGGGGCGCAGGACAGATACGCAGTATTTT.

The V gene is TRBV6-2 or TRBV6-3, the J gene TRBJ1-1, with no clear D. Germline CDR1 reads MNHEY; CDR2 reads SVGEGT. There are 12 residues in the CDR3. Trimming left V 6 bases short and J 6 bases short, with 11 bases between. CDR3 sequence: CASSVFSSEAFF. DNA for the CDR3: TGTGCCAGCAGCGTCTTCAGTTCTGAAGCTTTCTTT.

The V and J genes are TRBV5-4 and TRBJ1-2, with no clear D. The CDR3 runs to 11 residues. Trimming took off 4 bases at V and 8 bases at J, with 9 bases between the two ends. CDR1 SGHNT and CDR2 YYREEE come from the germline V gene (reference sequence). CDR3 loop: CASSPGSGYTF. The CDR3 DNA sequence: TGTGCCAGCAGCCCGGGCAGCGGCTACACCTTC.

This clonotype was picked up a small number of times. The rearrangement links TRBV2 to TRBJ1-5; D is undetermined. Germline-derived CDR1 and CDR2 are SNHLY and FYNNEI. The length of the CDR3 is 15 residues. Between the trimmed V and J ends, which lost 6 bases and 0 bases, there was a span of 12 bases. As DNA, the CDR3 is TGTGCCAGCAGGCCCCGGACCGATAGCAATCAGCCCCAGCATTTT. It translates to CASRPRTDSNQPQHF.

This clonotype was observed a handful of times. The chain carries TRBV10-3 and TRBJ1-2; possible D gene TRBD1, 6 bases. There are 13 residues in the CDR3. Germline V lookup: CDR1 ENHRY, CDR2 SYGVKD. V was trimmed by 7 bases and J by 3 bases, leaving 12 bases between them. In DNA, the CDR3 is TGTGCCATCACGGGGGGCCAGTACTATGGCTACACCTTC. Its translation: CAITGGQYYGYTF.

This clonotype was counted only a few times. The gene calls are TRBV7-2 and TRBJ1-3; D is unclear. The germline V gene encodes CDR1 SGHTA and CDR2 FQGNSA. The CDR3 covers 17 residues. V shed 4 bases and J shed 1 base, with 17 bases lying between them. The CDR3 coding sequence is TGTGCCAGCAGCTCCCCACTGGGCCGGCGATCTGGAAACACCATATATTTT. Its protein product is CASSSPLGRRSGNTIYF.

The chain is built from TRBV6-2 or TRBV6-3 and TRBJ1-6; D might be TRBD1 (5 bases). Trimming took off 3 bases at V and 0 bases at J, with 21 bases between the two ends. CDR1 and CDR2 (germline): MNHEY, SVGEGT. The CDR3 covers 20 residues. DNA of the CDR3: TGTGCCAGCAGTTATGGAGCGGGGGGTGTCTGGAGCTCCTATAATTCACCCCTCCACTTT. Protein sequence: CASSYGAGGVWSSYNSPLHF.

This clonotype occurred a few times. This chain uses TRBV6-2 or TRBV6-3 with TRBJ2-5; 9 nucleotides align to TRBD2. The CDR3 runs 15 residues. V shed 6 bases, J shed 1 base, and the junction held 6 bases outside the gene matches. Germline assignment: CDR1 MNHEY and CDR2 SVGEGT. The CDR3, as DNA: TGTGCCAGCAGCTTGGAGCGGGAGGTCCAAGAGACCCAGTACTTC. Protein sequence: CASSLEREVQETQYF.

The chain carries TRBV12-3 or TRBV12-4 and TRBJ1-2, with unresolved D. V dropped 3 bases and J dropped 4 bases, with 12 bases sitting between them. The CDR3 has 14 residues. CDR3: CASSLWAAFYGYTF. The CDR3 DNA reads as TGTGCCAGCAGTTTGTGGGCGGCGTTCTATGGCTACACCTTC.